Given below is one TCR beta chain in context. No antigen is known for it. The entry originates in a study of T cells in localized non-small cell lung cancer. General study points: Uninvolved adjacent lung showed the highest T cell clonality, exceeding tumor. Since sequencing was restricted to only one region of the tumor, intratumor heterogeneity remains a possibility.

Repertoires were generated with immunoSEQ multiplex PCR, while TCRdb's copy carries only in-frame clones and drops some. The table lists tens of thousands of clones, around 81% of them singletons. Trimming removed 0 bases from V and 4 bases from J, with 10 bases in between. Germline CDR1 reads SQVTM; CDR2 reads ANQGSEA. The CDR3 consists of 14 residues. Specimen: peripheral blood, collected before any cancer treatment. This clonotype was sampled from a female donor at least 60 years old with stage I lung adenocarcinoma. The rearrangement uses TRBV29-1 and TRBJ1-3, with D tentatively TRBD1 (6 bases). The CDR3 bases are TGCAGCGTTGAAGACACAGGGAGAGGAAACACCATATATTTT. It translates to CSVEDTGRGNTIYF.